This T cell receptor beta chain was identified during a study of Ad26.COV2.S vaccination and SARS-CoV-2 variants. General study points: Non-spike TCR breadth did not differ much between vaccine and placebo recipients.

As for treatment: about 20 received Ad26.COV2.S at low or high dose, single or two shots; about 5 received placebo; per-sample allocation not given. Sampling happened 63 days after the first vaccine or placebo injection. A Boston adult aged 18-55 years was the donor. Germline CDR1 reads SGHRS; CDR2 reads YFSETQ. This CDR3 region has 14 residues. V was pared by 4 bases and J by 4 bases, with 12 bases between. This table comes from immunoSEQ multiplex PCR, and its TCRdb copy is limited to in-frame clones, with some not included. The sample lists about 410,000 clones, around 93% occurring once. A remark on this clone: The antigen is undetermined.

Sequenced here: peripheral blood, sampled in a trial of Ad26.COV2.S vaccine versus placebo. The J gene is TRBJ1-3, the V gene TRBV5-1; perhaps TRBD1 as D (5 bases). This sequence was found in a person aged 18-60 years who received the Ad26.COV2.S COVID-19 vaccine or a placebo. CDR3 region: CASSPMGVGNTIYF. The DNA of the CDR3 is TGCGCCAGCAGCCCGATGGGGGTGGGAAACACCATATATTTT.